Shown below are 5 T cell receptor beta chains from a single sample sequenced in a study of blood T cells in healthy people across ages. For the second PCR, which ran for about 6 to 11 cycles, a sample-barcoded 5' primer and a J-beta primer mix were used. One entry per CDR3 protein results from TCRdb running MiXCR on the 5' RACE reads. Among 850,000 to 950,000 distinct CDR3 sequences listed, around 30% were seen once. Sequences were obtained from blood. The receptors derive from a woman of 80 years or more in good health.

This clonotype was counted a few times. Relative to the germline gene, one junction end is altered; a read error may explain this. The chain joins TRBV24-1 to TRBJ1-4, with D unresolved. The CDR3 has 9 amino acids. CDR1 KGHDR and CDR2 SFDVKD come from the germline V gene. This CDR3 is CATSEKLFF. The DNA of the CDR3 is TGTGCAACTAGTGAAAAACTGTTTTTT.

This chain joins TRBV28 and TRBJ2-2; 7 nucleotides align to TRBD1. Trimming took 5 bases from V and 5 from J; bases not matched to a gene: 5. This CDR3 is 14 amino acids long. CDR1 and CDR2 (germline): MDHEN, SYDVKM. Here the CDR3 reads CASSRQGRTGELFF. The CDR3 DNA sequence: TGTGCCAGCAGTCGACAGGGACGGACCGGGGAGCTGTTTTTT. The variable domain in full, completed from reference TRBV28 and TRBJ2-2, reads DVKVTQSSRYLVKRTGEKVFLECVQDMDHENMFWYRQDPGLGLRLIYFSYDVKMKEKGDIPEGYSVSREKKERFSLILESASTNQTSMYLCASSRQGRTGELFFGEGSRLTVL.

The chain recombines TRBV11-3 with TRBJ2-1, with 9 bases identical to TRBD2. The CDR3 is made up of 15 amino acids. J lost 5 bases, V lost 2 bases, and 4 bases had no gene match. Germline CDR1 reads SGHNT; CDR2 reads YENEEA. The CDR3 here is CASSLTSGPNNEQFF. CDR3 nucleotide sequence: TGTGCCAGCAGCTTAACTAGCGGGCCTAACAATGAGCAGTTCTTC.

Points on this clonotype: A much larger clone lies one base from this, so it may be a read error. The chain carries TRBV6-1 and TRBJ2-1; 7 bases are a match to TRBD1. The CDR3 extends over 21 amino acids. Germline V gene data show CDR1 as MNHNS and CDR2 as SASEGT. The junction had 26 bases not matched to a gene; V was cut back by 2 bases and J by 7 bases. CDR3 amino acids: CASSEIRGQIQTYTVPNEQFF. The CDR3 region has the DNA TGTGCCAGCAGTGAAATCCGGGGACAGATCCAGACTTATACAGTGCCGAATGAGCAGTTCTTC.

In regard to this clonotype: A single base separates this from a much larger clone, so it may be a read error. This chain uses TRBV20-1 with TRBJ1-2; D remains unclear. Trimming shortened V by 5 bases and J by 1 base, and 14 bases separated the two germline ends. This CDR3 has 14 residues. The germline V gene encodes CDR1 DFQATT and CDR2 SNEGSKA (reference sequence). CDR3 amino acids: CSAAVRVCNYGYTF. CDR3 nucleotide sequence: TGCAGTGCTGCCGTTCGTGTGTGTAACTATGGCTACACCTTC.